Listed below are T cell receptor beta chains from one sample, sequenced in a study of vaccination and CD4 T cells after COVID-19. These receptors' targets are unknown. TCRdb reprocessed the PCR reads via MiXCR and lists one record per CDR3 protein. This table holds 3,500 to 5,000 distinct CDR3 sequences, 68% found once. Sequenced sample: CD4+ T cells from blood, cultured in vitro. The receptors here all came from a human donor who had recovered from COVID-19. Both conserved end residues are part of each CDR3. A D gene is named only where the DNA matches it firmly. Not every row has a clone size; where given, it reads once, few, many or a size class.

abundance: NA; d_gene: NA; j_gene: TRBJ2-7; v_gene: TRBV6-1; len: 13; CDR3aa: CASSEPGRGEQYF; CDR3nt: TGTGCCAGCAGTGAACCGGGACGAGGCGAGCAGTACTTC
abundance: NA; d_gene: TRBD1; j_gene: TRBJ1-2; v_gene: TRBV24-1; len: 15; CDR3aa: CATSALGTGGRGYTF; CDR3nt: TGTGCCACCAGTGCCTTGGGGACAGGTGGAAGAGGCTACACCTTC
abundance: NA; d_gene: NA; j_gene: TRBJ2-2; v_gene: TRBV7-3; len: 15; CDR3aa: CASSRGAANTGELFF; CDR3nt: TGTGCCAGCAGCCGAGGGGCCGCGAACACCGGGGAGCTGTTTTTT
abundance: NA; d_gene: TRBD1; j_gene: TRBJ2-1; v_gene: TRBV20-1; len: 14; CDR3aa: CSAEGTGIHNEQFF; CDR3nt: TGCAGTGCAGAAGGGACAGGAATACACAATGAGCAGTTCTTC
abundance: NA; d_gene: NA; j_gene: TRBJ1-2; v_gene: TRBV18; len: 14; CDR3aa: CASSPPLGSYGYTF; CDR3nt: TGTGCCAGCTCACCACCCCTAGGGTCCTATGGCTACACCTTC
abundance: NA; d_gene: NA; j_gene: TRBJ2-2; v_gene: TRBV7-9; len: 11; CDR3aa: CASSPNLGLFF; CDR3nt: TGTGCCAGCAGCCCCAATTTAGGGCTGTTTTTT
abundance: NA; d_gene: NA; j_gene: TRBJ1-5; v_gene: TRBV6-1; len: 15; CDR3aa: CASTAFGDSNQPQHF; CDR3nt: TGTGCCAGCACGGCCTTCGGGGATAGCAATCAGCCCCAGCATTTT
abundance: NA; d_gene: TRBD2; j_gene: TRBJ2-3; v_gene: TRBV7-2; len: 13; CDR3aa: CASSPGGPNTQYF; CDR3nt: TGTGCCAGCAGCCCGGGGGGGCCGAATACGCAGTATTTT
abundance: few; d_gene: TRBD2; j_gene: TRBJ2-1; v_gene: TRBV10-3; len: 15; CDR3aa: CAISESGGSYNEQFF; CDR3nt: TGTGCCATCAGTGAATCGGGGGGATCCTACAATGAGCAGTTCTTC
abundance: NA; d_gene: NA; j_gene: TRBJ1-5; v_gene: TRBV6-1; len: 13; CDR3aa: CASRPGHGGPQHF; CDR3nt: TGTGCCAGCAGACCCGGCCACGGAGGGCCCCAGCATTTT
abundance: NA; d_gene: TRBD1; j_gene: TRBJ1-2; v_gene: TRBV6-1; len: 15; CDR3aa: CASSGVPGQSYGYTF; CDR3nt: TGTGCCAGCAGTGGGGTACCGGGACAGTCCTATGGCTACACCTTC
abundance: NA; d_gene: NA; j_gene: TRBJ1-5; v_gene: TRBV28; len: 12; CDR3aa: CATGFSNQPQHF; CDR3nt: TGTGCCACCGGGTTTAGCAATCAGCCCCAGCATTTT
abundance: medium-sized; d_gene: NA; j_gene: TRBJ2-1; v_gene: TRBV4-3; len: 15; CDR3aa: CASSPQRTAYNEQFF; CDR3nt: TGCGCCAGCAGCCCCCAAAGGACAGCCTACAATGAGCAGTTCTTC
abundance: NA; d_gene: NA; j_gene: TRBJ1-1; v_gene: TRBV10-3; len: 14; CDR3aa: CAISESALYTEAFF; CDR3nt: TGTGCCATCAGTGAGTCGGCCCTTTACACTGAAGCTTTCTTT
abundance: few; d_gene: NA; j_gene: TRBJ1-2; v_gene: TRBV28; len: 14; CDR3aa: CASSARGRDHGYTF; CDR3nt: TGTGCCAGCAGTGCCCGGGGGAGGGACCATGGCTACACCTTC
abundance: NA; d_gene: NA; j_gene: TRBJ1-1; v_gene: TRBV10-1; len: 13; CDR3aa: CASKDLGMAEAFF; CDR3nt: TGCGCCAGCAAGGACTTAGGGATGGCTGAAGCTTTCTTT
abundance: once; d_gene: NA; j_gene: TRBJ1-2; v_gene: TRBV24-1; len: 12; CDR3aa: CANITGTSGYTF; CDR3nt: TGTGCCAATATAACGGGGACATCTGGCTACACCTTC
abundance: few; d_gene: NA; j_gene: TRBJ2-7; v_gene: TRBV10-3; len: 12; CDR3aa: CAISPDSYEQYF; CDR3nt: TGTGCCATCAGTCCTGACAGCTACGAGCAGTACTTC
abundance: NA; d_gene: NA; j_gene: TRBJ1-2; v_gene: TRBV6-1; len: 14; CDR3aa: CASSSPRGSYGYTF; CDR3nt: TGTGCCAGCAGCTCGCCCAGGGGAAGCTATGGCTACACCTTC
abundance: large; d_gene: NA; j_gene: TRBJ2-5; v_gene: TRBV19; len: 16; CDR3aa: CASSIDPQGVRETQYF; CDR3nt: TGTGCCAGTAGTATAGACCCCCAGGGAGTGAGGGAGACCCAGTACTTC
abundance: NA; d_gene: NA; j_gene: TRBJ2-5; v_gene: TRBV20-1; len: 14; CDR3aa: CSARFPGAGETQYF; CDR3nt: TGCAGTGCTAGGTTTCCGGGGGCGGGAGAGACCCAGTACTTC
abundance: NA; d_gene: NA; j_gene: TRBJ1-2; v_gene: TRBV6-5; len: 12; CDR3aa: CASSYSRGGYTF; CDR3nt: TGTGCCAGCAGTTACTCGAGAGGGGGCTACACCTTC
abundance: NA; d_gene: NA; j_gene: TRBJ1-2; v_gene: TRBV7-9; len: 15; CDR3aa: CASSLSGGINYGYTF; CDR3nt: TGTGCCAGCAGCTTAAGCGGTGGCATAAACTATGGCTACACCTTC
abundance: NA; d_gene: TRBD1; j_gene: TRBJ1-2; v_gene: TRBV9; len: 15; CDR3aa: CASSDPRDSYYGYTF; CDR3nt: TGTGCCAGCAGCGACCCCCGGGACAGTTACTATGGCTACACCTTC
abundance: NA; d_gene: NA; j_gene: TRBJ1-5; v_gene: TRBV6-1; len: 13; CDR3aa: CASSRQGNQPQHF; CDR3nt: TGTGCCAGCAGTCGACAGGGCAATCAGCCCCAGCATTTT
abundance: NA; d_gene: TRBD1; j_gene: TRBJ1-5; v_gene: TRBV6-1; len: 14; CDR3aa: CASSVGQGNQPQHF; CDR3nt: TGTGCCAGCAGTGTCGGACAGGGCAATCAGCCCCAGCATTTT
abundance: NA; d_gene: TRBD1; j_gene: TRBJ1-1; v_gene: TRBV20-1; len: 14; CDR3aa: CSARRTGGNTEAFF; CDR3nt: TGCAGTGCGCGCAGGACAGGGGGGAACACTGAAGCTTTCTTT
abundance: few; d_gene: NA; j_gene: TRBJ2-7; v_gene: TRBV10-3; len: 12; CDR3aa: CAITGGVSEQYF; CDR3nt: TGTGCCATCACAGGGGGGGTGAGCGAGCAGTACTTC
abundance: NA; d_gene: NA; j_gene: TRBJ2-1; v_gene: TRBV10-3; len: 14; CDR3aa: CAISAFPSANEQFF; CDR3nt: TGTGCCATCAGTGCATTTCCGAGCGCCAATGAGCAGTTCTTC
abundance: NA; d_gene: TRBD1; j_gene: TRBJ1-1; v_gene: TRBV7-2; len: 14; CDR3aa: CASSSGTVRTEAFF; CDR3nt: TGTGCCAGCAGTTCCGGGACAGTCCGGACTGAAGCTTTCTTT
abundance: NA; d_gene: TRBD2; j_gene: TRBJ2-7; v_gene: TRBV20-1; len: 15; CDR3aa: CSARLLAGGLDEQYF; CDR3nt: TGCAGTGCTAGGCTACTAGCGGGGGGCTTAGACGAGCAGTACTTC
abundance: NA; d_gene: NA; j_gene: TRBJ1-1; v_gene: TRBV6-2/TRBV6-3; len: 14; CDR3aa: CASSYSWSSNEAFF; CDR3nt: TGTGCCAGCAGTTACTCTTGGAGTAGTAATGAAGCTTTCTTT
abundance: NA; d_gene: NA; j_gene: TRBJ1-2; v_gene: TRBV20-1; len: 11; CDR3aa: CSASSIYGYTF; CDR3nt: TGCAGTGCTAGCTCTATCTATGGCTACACCTTC
abundance: NA; d_gene: NA; j_gene: TRBJ2-7; v_gene: TRBV5-1; len: 11; CDR3aa: CASSGDYEQYF; CDR3nt: TGCGCCAGCAGCGGGGACTACGAGCAGTACTTC
abundance: NA; d_gene: NA; j_gene: TRBJ1-2; v_gene: TRBV6-1; len: 12; CDR3aa: CASSSWGGGYTF; CDR3nt: TGTGCCAGCAGCTCGTGGGGAGGTGGCTACACCTTC
abundance: NA; d_gene: TRBD2; j_gene: TRBJ2-7; v_gene: TRBV20-1; len: 14; CDR3aa: CSATAPAGAGEQYF; CDR3nt: TGCAGTGCAACGGCCCCAGCGGGGGCCGGAGAGCAGTACTTC
abundance: medium-sized; d_gene: TRBD2; j_gene: TRBJ2-1; v_gene: TRBV7-2; len: 17; CDR3aa: CASSPKRGGALYNEQFF; CDR3nt: TGTGCCAGCAGCCCCAAACGCGGGGGGGCCTTATACAATGAGCAGTTCTTC
abundance: NA; d_gene: NA; j_gene: TRBJ1-5; v_gene: TRBV20-1; len: 15; CDR3aa: CSASISLSGNQPQHF; CDR3nt: TGCAGTGCTAGTATATCCCTCTCGGGCAATCAGCCCCAGCATTTT
abundance: once; d_gene: TRBD2; j_gene: TRBJ2-7; v_gene: TRBV20-1; len: 13; CDR3aa: CSAPSGGLYEQYF; CDR3nt: TGCAGTGCCCCTAGCGGGGGGCTCTACGAGCAGTACTTC
abundance: few; d_gene: NA; j_gene: TRBJ2-7; v_gene: TRBV25-1; len: 15; CDR3aa: CASSPTGPGGTEQYF; CDR3nt: TGTGCCAGCAGCCCCACCGGGCCAGGGGGGACCGAGCAGTACTTC
abundance: NA; d_gene: NA; j_gene: TRBJ2-2; v_gene: TRBV7-3; len: 13; CDR3aa: CASSLGNTGELFF; CDR3nt: TGTGCCAGCAGCTTAGGGAACACCGGGGAGCTGTTTTTT
abundance: NA; d_gene: NA; j_gene: TRBJ2-7; v_gene: TRBV3-1; len: 14; CDR3aa: CASSQLDSNYEQYF; CDR3nt: TGTGCCAGCAGCCAATTGGACAGCAACTACGAGCAGTACTTC
abundance: NA; d_gene: NA; j_gene: TRBJ2-7; v_gene: TRBV7-2; len: 14; CDR3aa: CASSLSRGVSEQYF; CDR3nt: TGTGCCAGCAGCTTATCCCGCGGGGTCTCCGAGCAGTACTTC
abundance: NA; d_gene: NA; j_gene: TRBJ1-1; v_gene: TRBV5-4; len: 13; CDR3aa: CASSFDRSTEAFF; CDR3nt: TGTGCCAGCAGCTTTGACAGGAGCACTGAAGCTTTCTTT